Here is one TCR beta chain with its context. Its antigen remains unidentified. The data derive from a study of cytomegalovirus exposure and HLA in healthy donors. Overall study results and limits: Presence/absence analysis assumed near-uniform sequencing depth across donors.

The primer mix had 60 Vbeta and 13 Jbeta primers. Profiled with immunoSEQ multiplex PCR; TCRdb holds only in-frame clones, not every one. The sample has 90,000 to 100,000 clones, more than 75% seen once. The length of the CDR3 is 13 residues. Trimming took off 4 bases at V and 3 bases at J, with 9 bases between the two ends. Germline CDR1 is SNHLY and CDR2 is FYNNEI. The source material was PBMCs. The chain uses TRBV2 and TRBJ1-1, with a tentative D call TRBD1 (5 bases). The source of this sequence is a woman in her sixties in good health and CMV-seronegative. CDR3 sequence: CASSVQGHTEAFF. DNA for the CDR3: TGTGCCAGCAGTGTCCAGGGTCACACTGAAGCTTTCTTT.